This TCR beta chain was recovered during a study of OX40 agonist ivuxolimab in advanced cancers. For the wider study: Ivuxolimab was a fully human IgG2 agonistic monoclonal antibody targeting the costimulatory receptor OX40 (CD134). Intravenous ivuxolimab was administered to patients every 2 weeks at six dose levels: 0.01, 0.1, 0.3, 1.5, 3 and 10 mg/kg. Of the approximately 53 patients in dose escalation, approximately 20 had hepatocellular carcinoma, some 15 had melanoma, 9 had renal cell carcinoma and 9 had head and neck cancer. In the dose-escalation cohort, 82.7% of patients were male, and the mean age was around 60 years, with a range of 23 to 79. Patients were allowed to have had prior anti-PD-1, anti-PD-L1 or anti-CTLA-4 therapy, and around two fifths of the dose-escalation patients had been treated with checkpoint inhibitors. Partial responses occurred in three dose-escalation patients: two with cutaneous melanoma and one with hepatocellular carcinoma. The point of sequencing TCRbeta in the periphery was to test whether ivuxolimab changed TCR sequence diversity and drove clonal T-cell expansion. The monotherapy dose-escalation portion (N of about 50 patients) of the phase I ivuxolimab trial is reported in the paper.

The trial excluded patients who had a history of autoimmune disease or were on systemic immunosuppression. Peripheral blood for TCR sequencing was collected from all dose cohorts at baseline, on cycle 4 day 1, and on cycle 7 day 1. The samples were taken from a phase I, first-in-human, multicenter, open-label dose-escalation trial of ivuxolimab. Adults with locally advanced or metastatic melanoma, renal cell carcinoma, hepatocellular carcinoma or head and neck squamous cell carcinoma were enrolled in the trial. Before TCR sequencing, CD4+ T cells and CD8+ T cells were sorted from peripheral blood as separate populations. On this clone itself: It lacks a known antigen. Base qualities are missing; no much larger clone stands one base away.

Beyond this particular receptor, the publication reports: Low levels of normalized T-cell clonal expansion were also seen in some nonresponding patients. After ivuxolimab, expanded clones were on average more numerous among CD8+ T cells than among CD4+ T cells. At doses from 0.1 to 3.0 mg/kg, clonal expansion was seen in both CD4+ and CD8+ blood T cells between baseline and week 6. Antigen specificity was not determined for the clonally expanded peripheral T cells. In the 0.1-3.0 mg/kg groups, partial responders had among the lowest normalized peripheral clonal expansion, particularly in CD8+ T cells.

Genomic DNA was isolated from the sorted cells so that the TCRbeta CDR3 region could be sequenced. TCRbeta CDR3 regions were sequenced using the immunoSEQ Assay. The source is immuneACCESS, and TCRdb retained only in-frame sequences with V and J called. Part of the clones is not carried over; for the studies checked, unresolved V genes explain less than half of this, and the remainder is unexplained. Recorded for this sample are about 78,000 clones; about 91% of them occurred a single time. The ten biggest clones cover 2.5% to 3% of the sample. The junction carries 11 bases between V and J, which are trimmed by 6 bases and 0 bases respectively. Via the germline V gene, CDR1 is MNHEY and CDR2 SVGAGI. There are 14 amino acids in the CDR3, from cysteine to phenylalanine inclusive. The CDR3 DNA has 42 bases and is translated from base 1.

The sample consisted of CD4+ or CD8+ T cells sorted from blood, taken in a trial of the OX40 agonist ivuxolimab. This clonotype was sampled from an adult with an advanced solid tumor such as melanoma, head and neck, liver or kidney cancer. The rearrangement combines TRBV6-5 with TRBJ1-1; matching of 5 bases hints at TRBD1 as the D gene. The DNA reads as follows: TGTGCCAGCAGGGGGGGATCCATGAACACTGAAGCTTTCTTT. This yields the protein CASRGGSMNTEAFF.